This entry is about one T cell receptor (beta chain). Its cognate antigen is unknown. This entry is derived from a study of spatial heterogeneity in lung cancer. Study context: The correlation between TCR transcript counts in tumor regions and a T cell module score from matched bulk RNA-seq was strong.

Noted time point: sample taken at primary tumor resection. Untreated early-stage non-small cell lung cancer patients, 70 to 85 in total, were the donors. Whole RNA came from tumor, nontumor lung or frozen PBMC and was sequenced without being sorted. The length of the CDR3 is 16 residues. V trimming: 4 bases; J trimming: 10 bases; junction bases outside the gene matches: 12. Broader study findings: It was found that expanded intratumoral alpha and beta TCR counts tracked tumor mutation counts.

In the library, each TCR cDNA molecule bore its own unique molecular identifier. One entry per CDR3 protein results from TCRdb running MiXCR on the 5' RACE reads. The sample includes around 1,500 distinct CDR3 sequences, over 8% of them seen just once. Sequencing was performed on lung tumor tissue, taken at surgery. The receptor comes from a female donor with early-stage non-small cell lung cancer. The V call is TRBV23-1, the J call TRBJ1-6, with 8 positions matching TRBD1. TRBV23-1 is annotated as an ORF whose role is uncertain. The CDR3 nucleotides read TGCGCCAGCAGTCCTCATCCGGACAGGGTAAAGTCACCCCTCCACTTT. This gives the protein CASSPHPDRVKSPLHF.